This record concerns one T cell receptor beta chain sequence. Authors' methods: Reference gene primer amplification in the assay estimated nucleated cell counts. Data came from immunoSEQ multiplex PCR; TCRdb stores just in-frame clones and leaves some out. V and J calls and clone size are given by that table; D and trimming were obtained from the DNA. The table shows a few hundred thousand clones, with 85% to 90% occurring only once. This record belongs to a study of blood T cell repertoires in COVID-19. Study at large: Collection of acute and convalescent COVID-19 samples took place in the United States, Italy and Spain. PBMCs, B-cell-depleted T cells, or T cells were the source of the cDNA or gDNA that made up the material.

V lost 4 bases, J lost 4 bases, and 19 bases lay in between. From germline, CDR1 is SNHLY and CDR2 FYNNEI. The CDR3 covers 16 residues. The receptor was isolated from a man in his sixties with acute or convalescent COVID-19. The sample consisted of peripheral blood. The chain is built from TRBV2 and TRBJ2-5, with D perhaps TRBD2 (6 bases). The CDR3 bases are TGTGCCAGCAGTGCGCGAAGAGGGCCCGGGGGAGAGACCCAGTACTTC. Residues: CASSARRGPGGETQYF. The full variable domain, completed using reference TRBV2 and TRBJ2-5, is EPEVTQTPSHQVTQMGQEVILRCVPISNHLYFYWYRQILGQKVEFLVSFYNNEISEKSEIFDDQFSVERPDGSNFTLKIRSTKLEDSAMYFCASSARRGPGGETQYFGPGTRLLVL.